Sequencing of this T cell receptor beta chain was carried out in a study of regulatory and conventional T cells in RAG deficiency. Conventional CD4+ T cells were sorted from blood as CD25-low CD127-high cells. Findings and caveats of the study: In Omenn syndrome, Treg and Tconv repertoires overlapped >75%.

Turning to this clone: Its antigen is as yet unknown.

The repertoire was sequenced with immunoSEQ multiplex PCR; TCRdb's copy has only in-frame clones and lacks some. This sample has 34,000 or so clones, with about 70% found just once. These data also featured in a second study, about regulatory T cells. Per that study: The PCR used 52 TRBV and 13 TRBJ primers.

The origin of this receptor is a human donor in good health. The source material was CD4+ effector T cells sorted from blood.

CDR3 in amino acids: CASSLGAGLNTEAFF. The CDR3 nucleotides read TGCGCCAGCAGCTTGGGGGCAGGCTTGAACACTGAAGCTTTCTTT. The chain uses TRBV5-1 and TRBJ1-1; D gene unclear. This CDR3 region has 15 residues. Between the trimmed V and J ends, which lost 0 bases and 0 bases, there was a span of 9 bases. Germline CDR1 SGHRS, CDR2 YFSETQ.